This TCR beta chain was obtained from a study of control samples from healthy donors and cancer patients. V was cut by 7 bases and J by 1 base, with 19 bases left in between. The length of the CDR3 is 16 residues. From germline, CDR1 is MNHEY and CDR2 SMNVEV (reference sequence). The assay was immunoSEQ multiplex PCR, and TCRdb's table has in-frame clones only and misses some. Of about 71,000 clones detected, roughly 90% appear once; the ten largest clones hold approximately 18%. This TCR derives from a man aged 55 to 70 with lung cancer. The specimen was PBMCs. The rearrangement joins TRBV27 to TRBJ1-1; D uncertain. CDR3 coding DNA: TGTGCCAGCAAAACGGGGAGTTGGCACCCGAACACTGAAGCTTTCTTT. It is translated as CASKTGSWHPNTEAFF.